A selection of T cell receptor beta chains follows, all from one sample in a study of T cells in Graves' hyperthyroidism and ophthalmopathy. TCRdb recomputed calls from the multiplex PCR reads with MiXCR, one row per CDR3 protein. There are about 690,000 distinct CDR3 sequences in the sample; around 15% occur only once, and 15% to 18% lies in the top ten. The sequenced sample was blood. All receptors come from a middle-aged man with Graves' hyperthyroidism. Each CDR3 is given with its conserved first and last residue.

J: TRBJ2-1
V: TRBV28
CDR3: CASSLRTVYNSYNEQFF

J: TRBJ1-5
V: TRBV12-3/TRBV12-4
CDR3: CASTDRNQPQHF

J: TRBJ2-1
V: TRBV7-9
CDR3: CASSDDRDSYNEQFF

J: TRBJ1-5
V: TRBV20-1
CDR3: CSAIRRLEEPQHF

J: TRBJ2-1
V: TRBV18
CDR3: CASSHDPSRDGPYNEQFF

J: TRBJ2-4
V: TRBV7-9
CDR3: CASSTGTMNPGLAKNIQYF

J: TRBJ2-7
V: TRBV2
CDR3: CASRTLDYEQYF

J: TRBJ1-6
V: TRBV2
CDR3: CASSPGQNDSPLHF

J: TRBJ1-2
V: TRBV28
CDR3: CASSELQGTDYGYTF

J: TRBJ2-2
V: TRBV28
CDR3: CASSFSWRDLTGELFF

J: TRBJ2-7
V: TRBV6-2/TRBV6-3
CDR3: CASSRSGNSYEQYF

J: TRBJ1-2
V: TRBV27
CDR3: CASSSTTGRDYGYTF

J: TRBJ1-1
V: TRBV5-1
CDR3: CASSLDRMETEAFF

J: TRBJ2-1
V: TRBV2
CDR3: CASSPTGKGGQFF

J: TRBJ1-4
V: TRBV2
CDR3: CASSLGRRTNEKLFF

J: TRBJ2-4
V: TRBV19
CDR3: CASSIQGTVRNIQYF

J: TRBJ2-7
V: TRBV29-1
CDR3: CSVEVGDPLSYEQYF

J: TRBJ1-3
V: TRBV7-9
CDR3: CASGQGGDTIYF

J: TRBJ2-5
V: TRBV20-1
CDR3: CSAMEETQYF

J: TRBJ2-1
V: TRBV29-1
CDR3: CSVKRQGYEQFF

J: TRBJ2-1
V: TRBV2
CDR3: CASSGTGGNNEQFF

J: TRBJ2-1
V: TRBV20-1
CDR3: CSARGTSANNEQFF

J: TRBJ2-1
V: TRBV11-2
CDR3: CASSLGIGLAGFDNEQFF

J: TRBJ1-2
V: TRBV10-3
CDR3: CAITEDEDYGYTF

J: TRBJ1-1
V: TRBV3-1
CDR3: CARSRGLGAFF

J: TRBJ1-1
V: TRBV13
CDR3: CASSLTGDRPQDRDTEAFF

J: TRBJ1-1
V: TRBV30
CDR3: CAWSVSMNTEAFF

J: TRBJ1-2
V: TRBV18
CDR3: CASSPGTGDNYGYTF

J: TRBJ1-4
V: TRBV2
CDR3: CASSRTGREDEKLFF

J: TRBJ1-5
V: TRBV11-2
CDR3: CASSLDKYSNQPQHF

J: TRBJ2-1
V: TRBV29-1
CDR3: CSVDLLSYNEQFF

J: TRBJ2-3
V: TRBV5-1
CDR3: CASSPRQGAVTDTQYF

J: TRBJ2-7
V: TRBV7-2
CDR3: CASSPLGPSYEQYF

J: TRBJ2-5
V: TRBV10-2
CDR3: CASRETVQETQYF

J: TRBJ1-1
V: TRBV15
CDR3: CATSRDRMVRPEAFF

J: TRBJ2-5
V: TRBV7-9
CDR3: CASSRLGAEGETQYF

J: TRBJ1-3
V: TRBV29-1
CDR3: CSVEEFSGNTIYF

J: TRBJ2-2
V: TRBV19
CDR3: CASNDGSSGKTGELFF

J: TRBJ1-6
V: TRBV28
CDR3: CASSLPRGEGSPLHF

J: TRBJ2-1
V: TRBV28
CDR3: CASSYPGRTNEQFF

J: TRBJ2-7
V: TRBV29-1
CDR3: CSVEDQGNYEQYF

J: TRBJ1-5
V: TRBV16
CDR3: CASSSGTENQPQHF

J: TRBJ2-1
V: TRBV7-9
CDR3: CACSLGRQHSYNEQFF

J: TRBJ1-2
V: TRBV18
CDR3: CASSPTPGTGGYGYTF

J: TRBJ2-1
V: TRBV24-1
CDR3: CATSDRQRSYNEQFF

J: TRBJ2-7
V: TRBV19
CDR3: CASSSGRSSPYEQYF

J: TRBJ2-7
V: TRBV19
CDR3: CASSKGLGTGSSYEQYF

J: TRBJ2-7
V: TRBV30
CDR3: CAWSPDGEQYF

J: TRBJ2-7
V: TRBV5-1
CDR3: CASSLGVTPYEQYF

J: TRBJ2-1
V: TRBV24-1
CDR3: CATSDTAGGNEQFF

J: TRBJ1-5
V: TRBV28
CDR3: CASSADRGYNQPQHF

J: TRBJ2-5
V: TRBV18
CDR3: CASSPPRRETQYF